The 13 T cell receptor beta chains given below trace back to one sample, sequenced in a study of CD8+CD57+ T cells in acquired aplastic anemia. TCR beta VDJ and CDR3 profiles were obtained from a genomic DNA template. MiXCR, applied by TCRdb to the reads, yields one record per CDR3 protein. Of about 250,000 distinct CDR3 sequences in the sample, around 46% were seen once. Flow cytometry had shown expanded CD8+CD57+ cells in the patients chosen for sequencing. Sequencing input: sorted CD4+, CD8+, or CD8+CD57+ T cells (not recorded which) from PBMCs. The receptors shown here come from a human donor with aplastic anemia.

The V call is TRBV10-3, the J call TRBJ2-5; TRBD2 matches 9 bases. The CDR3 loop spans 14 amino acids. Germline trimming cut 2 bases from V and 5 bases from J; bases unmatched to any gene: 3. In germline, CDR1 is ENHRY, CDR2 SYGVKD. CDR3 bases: TGTGCCATCAGTGAGCTAGCGGGGCGGGAGACCCAGTACTTC. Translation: CAISELAGRETQYF.

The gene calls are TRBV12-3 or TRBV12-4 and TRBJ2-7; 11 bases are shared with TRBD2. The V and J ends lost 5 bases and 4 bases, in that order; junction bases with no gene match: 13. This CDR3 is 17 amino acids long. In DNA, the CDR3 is TGTGCCAGCAGTCCCCGGGGTAGCGGGAGGGAGAGGTACGAGCAGTACTTC. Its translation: CASSPRGSGRERYEQYF.

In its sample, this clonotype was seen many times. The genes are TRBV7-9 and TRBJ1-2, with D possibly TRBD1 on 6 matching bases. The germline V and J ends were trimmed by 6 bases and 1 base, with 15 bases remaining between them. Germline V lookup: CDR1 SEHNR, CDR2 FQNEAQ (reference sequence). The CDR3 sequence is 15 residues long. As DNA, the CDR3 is TGTGCCAGCAGTTCGGCGGACAGAGATAACTATGGCTACACCTTC. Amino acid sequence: CASSSADRDNYGYTF.

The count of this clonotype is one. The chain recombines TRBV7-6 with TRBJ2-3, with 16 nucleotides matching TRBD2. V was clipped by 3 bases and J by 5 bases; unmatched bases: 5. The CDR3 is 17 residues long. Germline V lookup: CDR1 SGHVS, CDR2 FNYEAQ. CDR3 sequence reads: CASSLGTSGGAVDTQYF. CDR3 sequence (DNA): TGTGCCAGCAGCTTGGGGACTAGCGGGGGGGCCGTAGATACGCAGTATTTT.

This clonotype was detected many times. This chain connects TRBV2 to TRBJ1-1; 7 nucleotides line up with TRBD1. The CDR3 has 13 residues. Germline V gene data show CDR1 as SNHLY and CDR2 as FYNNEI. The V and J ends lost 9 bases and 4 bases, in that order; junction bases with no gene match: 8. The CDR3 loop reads CARPTGIGTEAFF. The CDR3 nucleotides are TGTGCCAGGCCGACAGGGATCGGCACTGAAGCTTTCTTT.

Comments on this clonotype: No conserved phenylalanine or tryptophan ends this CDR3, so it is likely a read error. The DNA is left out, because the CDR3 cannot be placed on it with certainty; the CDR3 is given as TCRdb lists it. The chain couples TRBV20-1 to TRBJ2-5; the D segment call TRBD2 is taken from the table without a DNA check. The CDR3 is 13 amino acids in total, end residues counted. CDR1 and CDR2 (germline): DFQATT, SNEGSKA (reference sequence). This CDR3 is CSARDLRVAGTLY.

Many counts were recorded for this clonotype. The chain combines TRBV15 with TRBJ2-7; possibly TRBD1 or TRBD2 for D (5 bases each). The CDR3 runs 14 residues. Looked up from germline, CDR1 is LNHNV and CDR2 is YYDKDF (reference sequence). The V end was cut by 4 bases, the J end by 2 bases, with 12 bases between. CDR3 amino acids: CATSMGRGPYEQYF. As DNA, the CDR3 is TGTGCCACCAGCATGGGACGGGGCCCCTACGAGCAGTACTTC.

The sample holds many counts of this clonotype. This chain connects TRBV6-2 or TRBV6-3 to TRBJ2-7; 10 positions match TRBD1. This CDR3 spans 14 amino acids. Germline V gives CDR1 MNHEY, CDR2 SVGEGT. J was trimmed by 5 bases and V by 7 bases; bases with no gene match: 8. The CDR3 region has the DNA TGTGCCAGCACCCTAGGACAGGGGGGCCACGAGCAGTACTTC. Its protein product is CASTLGQGGHEQYF.

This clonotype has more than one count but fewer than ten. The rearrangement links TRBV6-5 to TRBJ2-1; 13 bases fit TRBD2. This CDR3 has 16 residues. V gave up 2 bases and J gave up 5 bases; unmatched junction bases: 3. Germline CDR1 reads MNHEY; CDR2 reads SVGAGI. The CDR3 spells CASSYLTSGGNNEQFF. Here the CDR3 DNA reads TGTGCCAGCAGTTACCTGACTAGCGGGGGGAACAATGAGCAGTTCTTC.

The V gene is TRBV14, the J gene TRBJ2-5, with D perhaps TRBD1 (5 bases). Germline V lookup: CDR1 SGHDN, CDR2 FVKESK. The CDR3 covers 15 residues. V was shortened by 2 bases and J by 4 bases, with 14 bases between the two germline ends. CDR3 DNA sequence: TGTGCCAGCAGCCAAAGTTACAGGAGTGTAGAGACCCAGTACTTC. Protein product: CASSQSYRSVETQYF.

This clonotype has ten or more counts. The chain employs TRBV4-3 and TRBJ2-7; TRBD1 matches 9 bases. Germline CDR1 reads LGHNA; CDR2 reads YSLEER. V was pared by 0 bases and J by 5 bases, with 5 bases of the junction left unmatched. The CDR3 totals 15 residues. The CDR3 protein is CASSQDPGQGNEQYF. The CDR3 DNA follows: TGCGCCAGCAGCCAAGATCCGGGACAGGGCAACGAGCAGTACTTC.

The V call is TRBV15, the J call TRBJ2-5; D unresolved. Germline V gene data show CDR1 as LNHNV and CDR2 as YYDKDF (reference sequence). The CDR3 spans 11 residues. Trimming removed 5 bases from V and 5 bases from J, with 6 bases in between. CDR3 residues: CATSPGETQYF. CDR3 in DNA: TGTGCCACCAGCCCCGGGGAGACCCAGTACTTC.

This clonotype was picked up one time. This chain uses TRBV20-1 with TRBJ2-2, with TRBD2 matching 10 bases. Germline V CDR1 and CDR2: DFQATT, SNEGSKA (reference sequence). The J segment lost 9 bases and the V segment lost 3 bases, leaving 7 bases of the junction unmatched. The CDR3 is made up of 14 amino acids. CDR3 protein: CSARKLAGHRELFF. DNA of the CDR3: TGCAGTGCTAGGAAACTAGCGGGACATCGGGAGCTGTTTTTT.